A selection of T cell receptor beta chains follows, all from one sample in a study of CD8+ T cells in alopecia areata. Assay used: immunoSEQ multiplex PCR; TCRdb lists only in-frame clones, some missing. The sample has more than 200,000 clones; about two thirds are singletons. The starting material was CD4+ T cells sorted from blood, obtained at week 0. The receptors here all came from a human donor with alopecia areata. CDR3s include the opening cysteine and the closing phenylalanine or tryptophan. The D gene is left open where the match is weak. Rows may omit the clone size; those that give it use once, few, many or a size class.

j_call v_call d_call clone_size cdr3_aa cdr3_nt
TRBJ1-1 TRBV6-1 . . CASSELSRSAEAFF TGTGCCAGCAGTGAATTGTCGAGGAGCGCTGAAGCTTTCTTT
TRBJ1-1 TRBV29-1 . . CSVEVNMNTEAFF TGCAGCGTTGAAGTTAATATGAACACTGAAGCTTTCTTT
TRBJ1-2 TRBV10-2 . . CASSEEPVLYGYTF TGCGCCAGCAGTGAAGAACCAGTCCTTTATGGCTACACCTTC
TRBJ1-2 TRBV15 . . CATSRDKTAYGYTF TGTGCCACCAGCAGAGATAAGACAGCCTATGGCTACACCTTC
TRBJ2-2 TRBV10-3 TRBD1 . CAISPFPRQGAGELFF TGTGCCATCAGCCCCTTTCCGAGACAGGGGGCCGGGGAGCTGTTTTTT
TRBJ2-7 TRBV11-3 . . CASSFTGLGEQYF TGTGCCAGCAGCTTTACAGGTTTGGGCGAGCAGTACTTC
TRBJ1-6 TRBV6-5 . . CASSYSGAGLLSPLHF TGTGCCAGCAGTTACTCGGGGGCAGGGTTACTCTCACCCCTCCACTTT
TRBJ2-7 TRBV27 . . CASKNSFSYEQYF TGTGCCAGCAAGAACAGTTTCTCCTACGAGCAGTACTTC
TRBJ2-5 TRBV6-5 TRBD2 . CASREAGGETQYF TGTGCCAGCAGGGAAGCGGGGGGAGAGACCCAGTACTTC
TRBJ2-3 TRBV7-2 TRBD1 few CASSLAATGGRDTQYF TGTGCCAGCAGCTTAGCGGCCACAGGGGGCAGGGATACGCAGTATTTT
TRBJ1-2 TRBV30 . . CAGDPQGVNGYTF TGTGCCGGGGACCCACAGGGTGTTAATGGCTACACCTTC
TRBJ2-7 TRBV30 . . CAWSGRTSIYYEQYF TGTGCCTGGAGTGGGCGAACTAGCATTTACTACGAGCAGTACTTC
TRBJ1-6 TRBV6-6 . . CASSWESPLHF TGTGCCAGCAGTTGGGAGTCACCCCTCCACTTT
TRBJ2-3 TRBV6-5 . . CASGDVADTQYF TGTGCCAGCGGGGACGTCGCAGATACGCAGTATTTT
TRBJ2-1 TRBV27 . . CASSFLGKGDEQFF TGTGCCAGCAGTTTTCTGGGGAAGGGCGATGAGCAGTTCTTC
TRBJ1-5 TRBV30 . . CAWNRENNQPQHF TGTGCCTGGAACCGGGAAAACAATCAGCCCCAGCATTTT
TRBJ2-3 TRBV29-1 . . CSVVPYADTQYF TGCAGCGTTGTTCCATACGCAGATACGCAGTATTTT
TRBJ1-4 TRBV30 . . CAAEDNEKLFF TGTGCCGCGGAGGATAATGAAAAACTGTTTTTT
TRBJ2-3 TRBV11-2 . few CASSWAMGQDTQYF TGTGCCAGCAGCTGGGCAATGGGGCAAGATACGCAGTATTTT
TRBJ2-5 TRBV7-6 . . CASSLPGLETQYF TGTGCCAGCAGCTTACCGGGATTGGAGACCCAGTACTTC
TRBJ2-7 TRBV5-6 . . CASSFGQGRGRYEQYF TGTGCCAGCAGCTTCGGGCAGGGGAGGGGGCGCTACGAGCAGTACTTC
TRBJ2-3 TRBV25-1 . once CASSDPGASADTQYF TGTGCCAGCAGTGACCCAGGGGCAAGCGCAGATACGCAGTATTTT
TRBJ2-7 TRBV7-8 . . CASSRDPLPRLSSYEQYF TGTGCCAGCAGCAGGGACCCTCTACCCCGATTGAGCTCCTACGAGCAGTACTTC
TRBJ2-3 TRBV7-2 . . CASSFPRDTQYF TGTGCCAGCAGCTTCCCCAGGGATACGCAGTATTTT
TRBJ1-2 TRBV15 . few CATQGTDGYTF TGTGCCACCCAAGGGACCGATGGCTACACCTTC
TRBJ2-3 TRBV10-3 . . CAISHGGPDTQYF TGTGCCATCAGTCACGGCGGGCCAGATACGCAGTATTTT
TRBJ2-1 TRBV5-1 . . CASSLGDNKFF TGCGCCAGCAGCTTGGGGGATAATAAGTTCTTC
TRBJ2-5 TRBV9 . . CASSVGSWETQYF TGTGCCAGCAGCGTAGGGAGTTGGGAGACCCAGTACTTC
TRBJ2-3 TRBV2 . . CASSETGIGGTDTQYF TGTGCCAGCAGTGAAACAGGGATTGGTGGCACAGATACGCAGTATTTT